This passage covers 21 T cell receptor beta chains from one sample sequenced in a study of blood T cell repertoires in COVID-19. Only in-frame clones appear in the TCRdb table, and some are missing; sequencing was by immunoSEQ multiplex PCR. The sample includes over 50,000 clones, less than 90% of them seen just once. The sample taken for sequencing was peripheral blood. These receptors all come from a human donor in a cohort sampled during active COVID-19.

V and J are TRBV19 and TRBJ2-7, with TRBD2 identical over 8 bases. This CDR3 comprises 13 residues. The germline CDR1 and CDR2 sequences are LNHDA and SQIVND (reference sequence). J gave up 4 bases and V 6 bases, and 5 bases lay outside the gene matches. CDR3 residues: CASRVSGKYEQYF. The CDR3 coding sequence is TGTGCCAGTAGGGTTAGCGGGAAGTACGAGCAGTACTTC.

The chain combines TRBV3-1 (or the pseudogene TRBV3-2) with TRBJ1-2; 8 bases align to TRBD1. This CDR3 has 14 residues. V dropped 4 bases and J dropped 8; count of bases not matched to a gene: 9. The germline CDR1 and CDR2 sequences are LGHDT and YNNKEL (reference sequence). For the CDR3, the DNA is TGTGCCAGCAGCCCACGACAGGGGTCGGAAGGCTACACCTTC. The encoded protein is CASSPRQGSEGYTF.

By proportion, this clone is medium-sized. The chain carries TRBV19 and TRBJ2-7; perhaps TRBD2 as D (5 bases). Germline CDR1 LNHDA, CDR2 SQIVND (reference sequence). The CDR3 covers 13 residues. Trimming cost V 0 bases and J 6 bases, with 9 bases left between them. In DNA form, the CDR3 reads TGTGCCAGTAGTATAGACGAGGGAAGCGAGCAGTACTTC. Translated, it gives CASSIDEGSEQYF.

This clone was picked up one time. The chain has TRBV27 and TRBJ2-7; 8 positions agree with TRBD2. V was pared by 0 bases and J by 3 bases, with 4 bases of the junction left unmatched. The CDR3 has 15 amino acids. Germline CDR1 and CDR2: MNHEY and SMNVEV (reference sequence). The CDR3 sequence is CASSLSPSGSYEQYF. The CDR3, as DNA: TGTGCCAGCAGTTTATCGCCCAGCGGGAGCTACGAGCAGTACTTC.

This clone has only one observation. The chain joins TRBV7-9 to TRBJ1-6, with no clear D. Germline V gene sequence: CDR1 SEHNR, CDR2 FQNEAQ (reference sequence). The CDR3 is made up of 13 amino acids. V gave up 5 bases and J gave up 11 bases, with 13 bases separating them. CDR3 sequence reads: CASSPRGVAPLHF. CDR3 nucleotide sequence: TGTGCCAGCAGCCCTCGGGGTGTGGCACCCCTCCACTTT.

DNA for the CDR3: TGTGCCAGCTCGCCGGGTCCTGGATACGAGCAGTACTTC. Translation: CASSPGPGYEQYF. The chain uses TRBV18 and TRBJ2-7; D not certain. Germline CDR1 and CDR2: KGHSH and LQKENI. This CDR3 contains 13 residues. The V end lost 6 bases, the J end lost 4 bases, and 13 bases lay between the germline ends.

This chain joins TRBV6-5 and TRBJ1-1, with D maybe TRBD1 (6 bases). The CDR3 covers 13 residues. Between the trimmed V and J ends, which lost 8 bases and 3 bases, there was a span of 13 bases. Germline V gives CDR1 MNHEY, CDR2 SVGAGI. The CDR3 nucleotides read TGTGCCAGCGCTACAGGGCCGTACACTGAAGCTTTCTTT. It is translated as CASATGPYTEAFF.

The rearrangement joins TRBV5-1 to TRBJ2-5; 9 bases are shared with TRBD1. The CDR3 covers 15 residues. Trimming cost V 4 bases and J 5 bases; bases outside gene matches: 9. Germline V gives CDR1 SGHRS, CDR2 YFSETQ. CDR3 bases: TGCGCCAGCAGCACAAATACAGGGGGCGGGGAGACCCAGTACTTC. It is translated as CASSTNTGGGETQYF. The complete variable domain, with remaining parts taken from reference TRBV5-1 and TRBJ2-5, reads KAGVTQTPRYLIKTRGQQVTLSCSPISGHRSVSWYQQTPGQGLQFLFEYFSETQRNKGNFPGRFSGRQFSNSRSEMNVSTLELGDSALYLCASSTNTGGGETQYFGPGTRLLVL.

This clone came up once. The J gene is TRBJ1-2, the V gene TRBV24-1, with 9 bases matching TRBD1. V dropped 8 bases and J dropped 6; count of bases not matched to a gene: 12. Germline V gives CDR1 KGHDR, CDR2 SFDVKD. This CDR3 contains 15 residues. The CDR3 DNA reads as TGTGCCACCACCCGGGACAGGGTTCGTGGCGATGGCTACACCTTC. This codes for CATTRDRVRGDGYTF.

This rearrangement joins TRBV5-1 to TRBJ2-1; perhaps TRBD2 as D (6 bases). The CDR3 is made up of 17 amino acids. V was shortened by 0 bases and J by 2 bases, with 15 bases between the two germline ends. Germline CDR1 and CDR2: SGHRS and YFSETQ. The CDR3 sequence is CASSLGTLAAPYNEQFF. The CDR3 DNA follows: TGCGCCAGCAGCTTGGGCACCTTAGCGGCCCCCTACAATGAGCAGTTCTTC.

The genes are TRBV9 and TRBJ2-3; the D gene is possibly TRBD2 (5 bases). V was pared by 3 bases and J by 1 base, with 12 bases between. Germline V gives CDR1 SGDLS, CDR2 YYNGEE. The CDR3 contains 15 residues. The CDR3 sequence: CASSAHGLGTDTQYF. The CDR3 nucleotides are TGTGCCAGCAGCGCCCACGGACTCGGCACAGATACGCAGTATTTT.

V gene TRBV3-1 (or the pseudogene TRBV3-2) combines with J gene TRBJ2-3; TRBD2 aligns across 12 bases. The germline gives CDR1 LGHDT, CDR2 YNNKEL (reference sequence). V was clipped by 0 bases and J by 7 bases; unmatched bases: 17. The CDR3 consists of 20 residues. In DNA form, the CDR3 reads TGTGCCAGCAGCCAAGAACGGGGCGGGACTAGCGGGTCCGGGCGTCATACGCAGTATTTT. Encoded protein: CASSQERGGTSGSGRHTQYF.

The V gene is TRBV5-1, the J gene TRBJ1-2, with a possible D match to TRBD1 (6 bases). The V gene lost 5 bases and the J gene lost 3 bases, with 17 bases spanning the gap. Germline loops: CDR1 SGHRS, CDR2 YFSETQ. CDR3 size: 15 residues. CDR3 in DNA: TGCGCCAGCAGTTCTACAGGGTTGGAAGACTATGGCTACACCTTC. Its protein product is CASSSTGLEDYGYTF.

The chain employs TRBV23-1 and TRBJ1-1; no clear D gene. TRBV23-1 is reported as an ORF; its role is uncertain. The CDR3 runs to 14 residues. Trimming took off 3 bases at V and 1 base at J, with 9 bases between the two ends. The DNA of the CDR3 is TGCGCCAGCAGTCACGGTGCCTCGAACACTGAAGCTTTCTTT. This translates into CASSHGASNTEAFF.

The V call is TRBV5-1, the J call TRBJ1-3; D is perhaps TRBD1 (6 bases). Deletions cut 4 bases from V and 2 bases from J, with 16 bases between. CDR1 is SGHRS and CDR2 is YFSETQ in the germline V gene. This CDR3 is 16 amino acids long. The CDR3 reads CASSEGPPGAGNTIYF. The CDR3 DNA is TGCGCCAGCAGCGAAGGTCCCCCAGGGGCTGGAAACACCATATATTTT.

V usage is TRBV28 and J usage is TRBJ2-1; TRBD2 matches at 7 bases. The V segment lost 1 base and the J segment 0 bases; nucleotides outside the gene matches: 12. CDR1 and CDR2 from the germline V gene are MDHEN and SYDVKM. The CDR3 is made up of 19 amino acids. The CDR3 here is CASSLSPLVAGISYNEQFF. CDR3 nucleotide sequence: TGTGCCAGCAGTTTATCCCCGTTGGTAGCGGGTATCTCCTACAATGAGCAGTTCTTC.

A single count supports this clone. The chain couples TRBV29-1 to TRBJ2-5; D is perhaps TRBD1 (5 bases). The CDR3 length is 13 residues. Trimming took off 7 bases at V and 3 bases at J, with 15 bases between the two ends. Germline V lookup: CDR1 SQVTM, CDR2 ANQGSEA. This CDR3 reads CSATSYRKETQYF. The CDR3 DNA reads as TGCAGCGCCACCTCGTACAGGAAAGAGACCCAGTACTTC. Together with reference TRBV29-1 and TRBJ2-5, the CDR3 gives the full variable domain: SAVISQKPSRDICQRGTSLTIQCQVDSQVTMMFWYRQQPGQSLTLIATANQGSEATYESGFVIDKFPISRPNLTFSTLTVSNMSPEDSSIYLCSATSYRKETQYFGPGTRLLVL.

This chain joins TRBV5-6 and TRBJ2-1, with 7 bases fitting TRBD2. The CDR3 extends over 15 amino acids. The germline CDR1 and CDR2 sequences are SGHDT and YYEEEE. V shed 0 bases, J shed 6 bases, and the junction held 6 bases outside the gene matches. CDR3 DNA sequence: TGTGCCAGCAGCTTGGGACCGGGAGGAATCAATGAGCAGTTCTTC. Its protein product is CASSLGPGGINEQFF.

This chain's CDR3 is CAIRRSNQPQHF. The CDR3 DNA reads as TGTGCCATTAGGAGGAGCAATCAGCCCCAGCATTTT. This rearrangement joins TRBV28 to TRBJ1-5, with D unclear. CDR1 is MDHEN, CDR2 SYDVKM, per germline. V was cut by 10 bases and J by 1 base, with 8 bases left in between. The CDR3 runs 12 residues.

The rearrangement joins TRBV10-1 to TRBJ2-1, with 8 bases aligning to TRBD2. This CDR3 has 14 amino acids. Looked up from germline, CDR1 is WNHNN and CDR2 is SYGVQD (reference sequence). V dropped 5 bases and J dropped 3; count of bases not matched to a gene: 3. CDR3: CASSYSGNYNEQFF. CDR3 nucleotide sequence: TGCGCCAGCAGTTATAGCGGGAACTACAATGAGCAGTTCTTC.

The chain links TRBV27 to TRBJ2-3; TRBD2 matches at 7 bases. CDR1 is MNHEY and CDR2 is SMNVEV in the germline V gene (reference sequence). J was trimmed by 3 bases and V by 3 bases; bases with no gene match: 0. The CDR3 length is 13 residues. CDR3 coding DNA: TGTGCCAGCAGTTTCGGGGGGACAGATACGCAGTATTTT. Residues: CASSFGGTDTQYF.